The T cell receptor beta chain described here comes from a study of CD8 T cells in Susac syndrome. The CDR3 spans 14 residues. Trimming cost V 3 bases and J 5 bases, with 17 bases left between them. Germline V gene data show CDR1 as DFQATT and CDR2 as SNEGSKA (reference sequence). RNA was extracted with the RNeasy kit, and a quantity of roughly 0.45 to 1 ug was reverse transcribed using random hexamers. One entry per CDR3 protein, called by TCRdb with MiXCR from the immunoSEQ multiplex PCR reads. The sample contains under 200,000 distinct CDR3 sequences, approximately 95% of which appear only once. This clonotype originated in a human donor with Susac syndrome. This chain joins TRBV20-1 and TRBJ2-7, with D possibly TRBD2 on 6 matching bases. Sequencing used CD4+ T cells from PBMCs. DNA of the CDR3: TGCAGTGCTAGCATACTAGCACGTCGGGACGAGCAGTACTTC. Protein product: CSASILARRDEQYF.